The 21 T cell receptor beta chains in this list originate from one sample, sequenced in a study of CD8 T cells in ankylosing spondylitis. These receptors' antigens are unknown. Overall study findings and caveats: Roughly eight highly homologous variants formed a TCR beta motif that appeared characteristic of ankylosing spondylitis blood.

TCRdb used MiXCR to reprocess the 5' RACE reads, holding one entry per CDR3 protein. The profile shows under 450,000 distinct CDR3 sequences, 15% to 20% of them singletons. What was sequenced was blood, either unsorted or a sorted T cell fraction (not recorded which). These receptors were collected from a male donor with ankylosing spondylitis.

The chain uses TRBV20-1 and TRBJ2-7; 8 positions agree with TRBD1. CDR1 and CDR2 (germline): DFQATT, SNEGSKA (reference sequence). This CDR3 contains 16 residues. The junction had 10 bases not matched to a gene; V was cut back by 0 bases and J by 3 bases. The CDR3 DNA reads as TGCAGTGCTAGAGAGGGTGCCGGGACAGGCGGCTACGAGCAGTACTTC. Translating gives CSAREGAGTGGYEQYF.

This clonotype was detected a few times. The chain joins TRBV18 to TRBJ1-5; 10 nucleotides agree with TRBD1. The ends lost 5 bases at V and 6 bases at J; junction bases unmatched: 19. Germline assignment: CDR1 KGHSH and CDR2 LQKENI. This CDR3 is 19 amino acids long. CDR3 residues: CASSKTTAGTGAIGQPQHF. The CDR3 nucleotides read TGTGCCAGCTCAAAAACCACGGCCGGGACAGGGGCAATTGGTCAGCCCCAGCATTTT.

The CDR3 DNA reads as TGTGCCAGCAGCCAAACCGGGACACGGACGTTCTTAGGGGAGCAGTACTTC. Translating gives CASSQTGTRTFLGEQYF. The chain employs TRBV3-1 and TRBJ2-7; D possibly corresponds to TRBD1 (6 bases). With 2 bases removed from V and 7 bases from J, the gap between germline ends came to 24 bases. Germline V gives CDR1 LGHDT, CDR2 YNNKEL (reference sequence). This CDR3 has 17 residues.

This clonotype was detected only once. This rearrangement joins TRBV27 to TRBJ2-7; D unresolved. With 4 bases removed from V and 3 bases from J, the gap between germline ends came to 16 bases. The CDR3 length is 15 residues. Per germline, CDR1 MNHEY and CDR2 SMNVEV (reference sequence). DNA for the CDR3: TGTGCCAGCAGTTCCGCCCGGTCGCCCGGCTACGAGCAGTACTTC. Encoded protein: CASSSARSPGYEQYF.

This sequence joins TRBV2 and TRBJ1-5; D is possibly TRBD1 (6 bases). This CDR3 has 13 amino acids. The germline V gene encodes CDR1 SNHLY and CDR2 FYNNEI. V shed 8 bases and J shed 7 bases, with 15 bases lying between them. The CDR3 region has the DNA TGTGCCAGCGGGGGCGCGGGATTCCAGCCCCAGCATTTT. The encoded protein is CASGGAGFQPQHF.

This clonotype showed up just a few times. The V call is TRBV29-1, the J call TRBJ2-3; D remains unclear. The CDR3 has 11 residues. Germline V CDR1 and CDR2: SQVTM, ANQGSEA. The V gene lost 3 bases and the J gene lost 2 bases, with 3 bases spanning the gap. This chain's CDR3 is CSVDTTDTQYF. For the CDR3, the DNA is TGCAGCGTTGATACCACAGATACGCAGTATTTT.

This clonotype was seen more than once but under ten times. The V gene is TRBV5-1, the J gene TRBJ1-4; D unclear. The CDR3 spans 14 residues. Germline V gene data show CDR1 as SGHRS and CDR2 as YFSETQ. V was pared by 3 bases and J by 4 bases, with 10 bases between. This CDR3 reads CASSSTQNNEKLFF. The CDR3 DNA follows: TGCGCCAGCAGCTCGACACAAAATAATGAAAAACTGTTTTTT.

This clonotype has at least ten counts. The chain employs TRBV5-1 and TRBJ2-7, with D tentatively TRBD1 (6 bases). Looked up from germline, CDR1 is SGHRS and CDR2 is YFSETQ. This CDR3 region has 13 residues. The V end was cut by 2 bases, the J end by 7 bases, with 13 bases between. The CDR3 loop is CASSFTGTSEQYF. In DNA, the CDR3 is TGCGCCAGCAGCTTCACCGGGACATCGGAGCAGTACTTC. Based on the CDR3 plus reference TRBV5-1 and TRBJ2-7, the full variable domain is KAGVTQTPRYLIKTRGQQVTLSCSPISGHRSVSWYQQTPGQGLQFLFEYFSETQRNKGNFPGRFSGRQFSNSRSEMNVSTLELGDSALYLCASSFTGTSEQYFGPGTRLTVT.

This clonotype occurred a few times. V gene TRBV4-1 combines with J gene TRBJ1-3; tentative D call: TRBD1 (6 bases). The CDR3 is made up of 16 amino acids. V lost 0 bases and J 4 bases, leaving 13 bases between the germline ends. Germline V gene lookup returns CDR1 MGHRA and CDR2 YSYEKL. The CDR3 region is CASSQDRAGAGNTIYF. The CDR3 coding sequence is TGCGCCAGCAGCCAAGATCGGGCAGGGGCCGGAAACACCATATATTTT.

This sequence joins TRBV2 and TRBJ1-6; 7 bases are shared with TRBD1. This CDR3 has 15 amino acids. Germline V gives CDR1 SNHLY, CDR2 FYNNEI. Trimming took 6 bases from V and 6 from J; bases not matched to a gene: 8. CDR3 region: CASRTTGSGNSPLHF. CDR3 nucleotide sequence: TGTGCCAGCAGGACGACAGGGAGCGGTAATTCACCCCTCCACTTT.

The chain links TRBV7-9 to TRBJ2-7; D may correspond to TRBD1 or TRBD2 (6 bases each). V shed 5 bases and J shed 1 base, with 18 bases lying between them. Germline V gene sequence: CDR1 SEHNR, CDR2 FQNEAQ (reference sequence). The CDR3 length is 16 residues. The CDR3 DNA follows: TGTGCCAGCAGCGCCCGGGACACCCGGGGGTCCTACGAGCAGTACTTC. Amino acid sequence: CASSARDTRGSYEQYF.

This clonotype was counted between two and nine times. This chain joins TRBV2 and TRBJ2-3; D perhaps matches TRBD2 (5 bases). This CDR3 spans 14 amino acids. V lost 5 bases, J lost 4 bases, and 13 bases lay in between. The germline V gene has CDR1 SNHLY and CDR2 FYNNEI. Here the CDR3 reads CASSTSGRADTQYF. In DNA form, the CDR3 reads TGTGCCAGCAGTACAAGCGGTAGGGCAGATACGCAGTATTTT.

This chain joins TRBV5-1 and TRBJ2-3; no definite D call. This CDR3 is built from 19 residues. The V end lost 6 bases, the J end lost 0 bases, and 26 bases lay between the germline ends. Germline CDR1 and CDR2: SGHRS and YFSETQ. The CDR3, as DNA: TGCGCCAGCAACCCCACCTTGGTTGGCCTAACTGTTAGCACAGATACGCAGTATTTT. This translates into CASNPTLVGLTVSTDTQYF.

A note on this clonotype: One end of the junction is discordant with germline, which a read error may explain. This sequence joins TRBV7-9 and TRBJ1-3, with D uncertain. This CDR3 comprises 17 residues. Germline V gene sequence: CDR1 SEHNR, CDR2 FQNEAQ (reference sequence). The CDR3 spells CASSLEASHYSGNTINF. The CDR3 DNA is TGTGCCAGCAGCTTAGAGGCCAGCCACTACTCTGGAAACACCATAAATTTT.

The rearrangement links TRBV20-1 to TRBJ2-7; D might be TRBD2 (8 bases). CDR3 length: 14 residues. CDR1 DFQATT and CDR2 SNEGSKA come from the germline V gene (reference sequence). Trimming pared 6 bases from V and 2 bases from J, leaving 17 bases between. The CDR3 loop is CSASGGQLAYEQYF. CDR3 bases: TGCAGTGCGAGCGGGGGACAGCTCGCCTACGAGCAGTACTTC.

V is TRBV2 and J is TRBJ1-6; D gene unclear. This CDR3 spans 11 amino acids. The V end was cut by 4 bases, the J end by 7 bases, with 2 bases between. Germline CDR1 is SNHLY and CDR2 is FYNNEI. CDR3 DNA: TGTGCCAGCAGTGTAAATTCACCCCTCCACTTT. Translation gives CASSVNSPLHF. Full variable domain (remainder filled in from reference TRBV2 and TRBJ1-6): EPEVTQTPSHQVTQMGQEVILRCVPISNHLYFYWYRQILGQKVEFLVSFYNNEISEKSEIFDDQFSVERPDGSNFTLKIRSTKLEDSAMYFCASSVNSPLHFGNGTRLTVT.

This clonotype was seen a handful of times. J is TRBJ1-6 and V is TRBV20-1; perhaps TRBD1 as D (5 bases). The CDR3 consists of 15 residues. Trimming shortened V by 5 bases and J by 9 bases, and 20 bases separated the two germline ends. Germline V gives CDR1 DFQATT, CDR2 SNEGSKA (reference sequence). For the CDR3, the DNA is TGCAGTGCTTTCGGGGCAGGTCAGGGCGGTTCACCCCTCCACTTT. Protein: CSAFGAGQGGSPLHF.

The rearrangement uses TRBV6-1 and TRBJ1-3; D call uncertain. Germline loops: CDR1 MNHNS, CDR2 SASEGT. The CDR3 has 14 residues. Trimming pared 8 bases from V and 3 bases from J, leaving 14 bases between. CDR3 sequence reads: CASRRSGDGNTIYF. The CDR3 coding sequence is TGTGCCAGCCGGAGGAGTGGGGATGGAAACACCATATATTTT.

The table lists this clonotype with a few counts. The rearrangement joins TRBV6-1 to TRBJ2-7; TRBD2 agrees at 11 bases. Germline trimming cut 8 bases from V and 3 bases from J; bases unmatched to any gene: 9. The CDR3 is 15 amino acids. Germline-derived CDR1 and CDR2 are MNHNS and SASEGT. CDR3 protein: CASRARLAGSYEQYF. The CDR3 DNA is TGTGCCAGCCGCGCAAGACTAGCGGGAAGCTACGAGCAGTACTTC.

Only a few counts were recorded for this clonotype. This chain connects TRBV12-3 or TRBV12-4 to TRBJ2-5; D not certain. The V end was cut by 6 bases, the J end by 5 bases, with 10 bases between. The CDR3 runs 12 residues. The CDR3 coding sequence is TGTGCCAGCAGCCGGCACGGGGAGACCCAGTACTTC. Its translation is CASSRHGETQYF.

V gene TRBV12-5 combines with J gene TRBJ2-2, with D tentatively TRBD2 (6 bases). The CDR3 totals 16 residues. Looked up from germline, CDR1 is LGHNT and CDR2 is FRNRAP. Trimming stripped 3 bases from V and 0 bases from J, with 11 bases between. CDR3 loop: CASGFLAPANTGELFF. In DNA, the CDR3 is TGTGCTAGTGGTTTCCTAGCGCCCGCGAACACCGGGGAGCTGTTTTTT.